These 9 T cell receptor beta chains share one sample of origin, sequenced in a study of CD8 T cells in ankylosing spondylitis (dated by TCRdb to about 2017). Library creation used 5' RACE. The run used an Illumina HiSeq 2500. TCRdb handled the public reads itself, with Q25 trimming in fastp and clone calling in MiXCR, and kept productive beta chains. Entries that share a CDR3 protein sequence are merged under the most common genes and DNA. The sample table lists approximately 100,000 distinct CDR3 sequences, roughly 8% of them with a count of one. 9.9% of the sample rests with the top ten. The sequencing sample was made of blood, either unsorted or a sorted T cell fraction (not recorded which). Source of these receptors: a male donor with ankylosing spondylitis or in good health (not recorded which).

There are many counts of this clonotype. The chain recombines TRBV12-3 or TRBV12-4 with TRBJ1-5, with 9 bases aligning to TRBD1. V lost 3 bases and J lost 6; bases outside the gene matches: 3. The CDR3 is 14 amino acids. CDR3 coding DNA: TGTGCCAGCAGTTTGACAGGGGGGCGTCAGCCCCAGCATTTT. Amino acids: CASSLTGGRQPQHF.

By share, this clonotype counts as medium-sized. The chain links TRBV18 to TRBJ1-1; TRBD1 might be the D (5 bases). The germline V gene has CDR1 KGHSH and CDR2 LQKENI. V lost 6 bases and J 4 bases, leaving 6 bases between the germline ends. The CDR3 extends over 11 amino acids. In DNA, the CDR3 is TGTGCCAGCTCCAGGGCCACTGAAGCTTTCTTT. This translates into CASSRATEAFF.

This clonotype was recorded at least ten times. The gene calls are TRBV7-2 and TRBJ2-5; weak D call: TRBD1 (5 bases). Trimming cost V 3 bases and J 1 base, with 6 bases left between them. Germline CDR1 and CDR2: SGHTA and FQGNSA. The CDR3 runs to 13 residues. In DNA, the CDR3 is TGTGCCAGCAGCTTCAGGGCCCAAGAGACCCAGTACTTC. Translated, it gives CASSFRAQETQYF.

This clonotype was observed many times. The chain has TRBV12-5 and TRBJ2-5; D ambiguous. The length of the CDR3 is 12 residues. The germline CDR1 and CDR2 sequences are LGHNT and FRNRAP. V was clipped by 4 bases and J by 1 base, with 4 bases between them. The chain's CDR3 is CASGYIQETQYF. The CDR3 region has the DNA TGTGCTAGTGGTTACATCCAAGAGACCCAGTACTTC.

At least ten counts were recorded for this clonotype. V gene TRBV27 combines with J gene TRBJ1-5, with D possibly TRBD1 on 6 matching bases. Germline V gives CDR1 MNHEY, CDR2 SMNVEV (reference sequence). Trimming shortened V by 3 bases and J by 3 bases, and 12 bases separated the two germline ends. This CDR3 comprises 15 residues. Written as DNA, the CDR3 is TGTGCCAGCAGTTTGTCTACAGGGCACAATCAGCCCCAGCATTTT. Its translation is CASSLSTGHNQPQHF.

Many counts were recorded for this clonotype. The chain carries TRBV5-1 and TRBJ1-5; TRBD1 matches 7 bases. The CDR3 covers 15 residues. CDR1 and CDR2 (germline): SGHRS, YFSETQ. The V segment lost 0 bases and the J segment 6 bases; nucleotides outside the gene matches: 6. CDR3 loop: CASSLEGTVLQPQHF. In DNA form, the CDR3 reads TGCGCCAGCAGCTTGGAAGGGACAGTGCTTCAGCCCCAGCATTTT. Variable domain in full (rest from reference TRBV5-1 and TRBJ1-5): KAGVTQTPRYLIKTRGQQVTLSCSPISGHRSVSWYQQTPGQGLQFLFEYFSETQRNKGNFPGRFSGRQFSNSRSEMNVSTLELGDSALYLCASSLEGTVLQPQHFGDGTRLSIL.

The table lists this clonotype with a few counts. A much more abundant neighbour one base away suggests this may be a read error. V is TRBV5-4 and J is TRBJ2-3; 8 positions agree with TRBD2. This CDR3 is 14 amino acids long. CDR1 SGHNT and CDR2 YYREEE come from the germline V gene (reference sequence). In DNA, the CDR3 is TGTGCCAACAGCTCGACTAGCGGCACAGATACGCAGTATTTT. As protein: CANSSTSGTDTQYF.

V and J are TRBV12-3 or TRBV12-4 and TRBJ2-6, with 11 bases matching TRBD1. Trimming at V came to 6 bases and at J to 8 bases, leaving 6 bases not matched to a gene. This CDR3 has 15 residues. CDR3 amino acids: CASSLGTGGTNVLTF. The CDR3 nucleotides read TGTGCCAGCAGCCTTGGGACAGGGGGGACCAACGTCCTGACTTTC.

A remark on this clonotype: This sequence may be a read error, since a much larger clone differs from it by one base. In this CDR3 the conserved last residue, phenylalanine or tryptophan, is missing, so a read error is likely. The chain carries TRBV12-3 or TRBV12-4 and TRBJ1-5; 7 positions agree with TRBD1. The CDR3 runs 14 residues. V dropped 6 bases and J dropped 3; count of bases not matched to a gene: 5. Written as DNA, the CDR3 is TGTGCCAGCAGCTCGACAGGGAACAATCAGCCCCAGCATCTT. This encodes CASSSTGNNQPQHL.